Sequencing of this TCR beta chain was carried out in a study of T cells in Graves' hyperthyroidism and ophthalmopathy. Study-wide findings and caveats: Among clonotypes expanded in thyroid above 0.001, most were also found in blood. A model of 13 V-J pairs discriminated ophthalmopathy from stable hyperthyroidism.

Germline V gene lookup returns CDR1 SGHAT and CDR2 FQNNGV. Losses at the gene ends were 1 base for V and 5 bases for J; bases not matched to a gene: 8. The CDR3 spans 16 residues. It was RNA transcripts that yielded the amplified TCR beta CDR3 regions. Primed by the HTBI set, a first-round RT-PCR was run on the TCR CDR3. TCRdb re-called the multiplex PCR reads with MiXCR, one entry per CDR3 protein. The sample has 300,000 to 450,000 distinct CDR3 sequences; approximately 25% are singletons. Exclusion criteria comprised uncontrolled infection, other autoimmune disease, pregnancy or lactation. In its sample, this clonotype was seen many times. Its antigen is still unknown.

Specimen: blood. The chain is built from TRBV11-2 and TRBJ2-3; 8 positions match TRBD2. This clonotype was sampled from a man between 45 and 60 years old with Graves' hyperthyroidism. The CDR3 DNA is TGTGCCAGCAGCTTAGGCTCCGGGAGGGGTGGAGATACGCAGTATTTT. Its translation is CASSLGSGRGGDTQYF.